Following are 21 T cell receptor beta chains from one sample sequenced in a study of blood T cell repertoires in COVID-19. Data came from immunoSEQ multiplex PCR; TCRdb stores just in-frame clones and leaves some out. Of tens of thousands of clones detected, approximately 79% appear once; the ten largest clones hold 3% to 4.5%. Input material: peripheral blood. The origin of the receptors is an older man with COVID-19, enrolled during active disease.

As regards this clone: The junction and the germline gene differ at one end; a read error may be behind it. The CDR3 protein is CASSLIRGVGELFF. DNA for the CDR3: TGTGCTAGCAGCTTAATCCGCGGGGTCGGGGAGCTGTTTTTT. The rearrangement joins TRBV7-7 to TRBJ2-2; D may be TRBD2 (6 bases). Germline V gene lookup returns CDR1 SSHAT and CDR2 FNYEAQ (reference sequence). The CDR3 covers 14 residues.

The chain recombines TRBV11-1 with TRBJ2-1, with 8 bases that match TRBD2. Trimming took 1 base from V and 6 from J; bases not matched to a gene: 8. In germline, CDR1 is SGHAT, CDR2 FQDESV (reference sequence). The CDR3 loop spans 16 amino acids. CDR3: CASSLVFGTRGNEQFF. The CDR3 DNA reads TGTGCCAGCAGCTTAGTTTTTGGGACTAGGGGCAATGAGCAGTTCTTC.

The V call is TRBV5-1, the J call TRBJ2-4, with a tentative D call TRBD2 (6 bases). With 0 bases removed from V and 1 base from J, the gap between germline ends came to 11 bases. The CDR3 length is 16 residues. Germline CDR1 is SGHRS and CDR2 is YFSETQ. The CDR3 here is CASSLVGGDAKNIQYF. The CDR3 DNA is TGCGCCAGCAGCTTGGTCGGGGGAGACGCCAAAAACATTCAGTACTTC.

J is TRBJ2-5 and V is TRBV12-5, with 9 bases that match TRBD1. This CDR3 is 17 amino acids long. Germline V gives CDR1 LGHNT, CDR2 FRNRAP. V was pared by 4 bases and J by 5 bases, with 14 bases of the junction left unmatched. DNA for the CDR3: TGTGCTAGTGGTTCGTATGTGGGACAGGGCCTTACGGAGACCCAGTACTTC. Protein sequence: CASGSYVGQGLTETQYF.

The table lists this clone with a count of one. The chain has TRBV6-6 and TRBJ1-1, with 7 nucleotides matching TRBD1. V trimming: 2 bases; J trimming: 4 bases; junction bases outside the gene matches: 7. The CDR3 totals 15 residues. Germline-derived CDR1 and CDR2 are MNHNY and SVGAGI (reference sequence). The CDR3 bases are TGTGCCAGCAGTTACGACAGGGCTGCGCGCACTGAAGCTTTCTTT. This translates into CASSYDRAARTEAFF.

This clone was detected a few times. The chain is built from TRBV10-3 and TRBJ2-1, with 7 bases aligning to TRBD2. CDR1 and CDR2 (germline): ENHRY, SYGVKD. The V gene end was trimmed by 4 bases and the J gene end by 2 bases; junction bases not matched to a gene: 5. The CDR3 runs to 15 residues. Here the CDR3 reads CAISGAGATYNEQFF. The CDR3 region has the DNA TGTGCCATCAGTGGGGCGGGAGCCACCTACAATGAGCAGTTCTTC.

The V and J genes are TRBV27 and TRBJ1-5; 9 nucleotides line up with TRBD1. This CDR3 comprises 21 residues. J gave up 0 bases and V 6 bases, and 21 bases lay outside the gene matches. Germline V gene sequence: CDR1 MNHEY, CDR2 SMNVEV (reference sequence). The CDR3 nucleotides read TGTGCCAGCAGCCGCGCTCCGGGACAGGGTTGGGGGGCCTATAGCAATCAGCCCCAGCATTTT. Residues: CASSRAPGQGWGAYSNQPQHF.

This chain links TRBV27 with TRBJ1-2; 9 nucleotides line up with TRBD1. V trimming: 2 bases; J trimming: 8 bases; junction bases outside the gene matches: 6. Germline CDR1 MNHEY, CDR2 SMNVEV (reference sequence). The CDR3 length is 14 residues. The CDR3 DNA sequence: TGTGCCAGCAGTTTAATTGCCGGGACAGGGGGCTACACCTTC. It specifies CASSLIAGTGGYTF.

The gene calls are TRBV11-2 and TRBJ2-4, with 8 bases fitting TRBD1. V dropped 5 bases and J dropped 0; count of bases not matched to a gene: 15. The CDR3 spans 19 residues. Germline V gives CDR1 SGHAT, CDR2 FQNNGV. DNA for the CDR3: TGTGCCAGCAGCCTGAGACAGGGGAGATTGGCACTAGCCAAAAACATTCAGTACTTC. This translates into CASSLRQGRLALAKNIQYF.

This chain connects TRBV18 to TRBJ2-5; D is undetermined. This CDR3 comprises 14 residues. Per the germline V gene, CDR1 is KGHSH and CDR2 is LQKENI. V lost 0 bases to trimming and J lost 5 bases, with 10 bases between them. CDR3 nucleotide sequence: TGTGCCAGCTCACCACCGACACGATCTGAGACCCAGTACTTC. It translates to CASSPPTRSETQYF.

The V gene is TRBV6-2 or TRBV6-3, the J gene TRBJ2-3; TRBD2 matches at 7 bases. The CDR3 covers 17 residues. Per the germline V gene, CDR1 is MNHEY and CDR2 is SVGEGT. V shed 0 bases and J 4 bases; nucleotides not matched to a gene: 10. The CDR3 region is CASSYSSLAGVSDTQYF. The CDR3 DNA is TGTGCCAGCAGTTACTCGAGCCTGGCGGGAGTCTCAGATACGCAGTATTTT.

This rearrangement joins TRBV15 to TRBJ1-3; D uncertain. The CDR3 has 15 amino acids. Trimming left V 1 base short and J 2 bases short, with 9 bases between. Germline-derived CDR1 and CDR2 are LNHNV and YYDKDF (reference sequence). CDR3 amino acids: CATSRAGFAGNTIYF. CDR3 sequence (DNA): TGTGCCACCAGCAGAGCCGGTTTTGCTGGAAACACCATATATTTT.

The J gene is TRBJ2-7, the V gene TRBV25-1; possibly TRBD2 for D (5 bases). With 9 bases removed from V and 6 bases from J, the gap between germline ends came to 15 bases. Germline values: CDR1 MGHDK, CDR2 SYGVNS. The CDR3 has 12 amino acids. As DNA, the CDR3 is TGTGCCAGTTCTAACCCGGGATTCGAGCAGTACTTC. As protein: CASSNPGFEQYF.

This clone has a handful of counts. This rearrangement joins TRBV18 to TRBJ1-1, with D possibly TRBD1 on 5 matching bases. The germline V gene has CDR1 KGHSH and CDR2 LQKENI. This CDR3 comprises 14 residues. The ends were cut back, 6 bases at V and 1 base at J, with 12 bases in the middle. The CDR3 DNA is TGTGCCAGCTCCCCCAGGGCAGGGAACACTGAAGCTTTCTTT. This codes for CASSPRAGNTEAFF.

V gene TRBV5-1 combines with J gene TRBJ2-5; 9 positions agree with TRBD1. The CDR3 runs 16 residues. CDR1 and CDR2 from the germline V gene are SGHRS and YFSETQ. Trimming removed 0 bases from V and 5 bases from J; junction bases left unmatched: 8. CDR3 coding DNA: TGCGCCAGCAGCTTGGCGGGGACAGGGCCTGGTGAGACCCAGTACTTC. Amino acids: CASSLAGTGPGETQYF.

The V call is TRBV7-2, the J call TRBJ2-7; TRBD2 matches 9 bases. Germline lookup yields CDR1 SGHTA and CDR2 FQGNSA. The CDR3 has 15 residues. V lost 6 bases, J lost 6 bases, and 12 bases stayed unmatched. The CDR3 sequence is CASSSLGGRAGEQYF. CDR3 in DNA: TGTGCCAGCAGTAGTCTGGGCGGGAGGGCCGGCGAGCAGTACTTC.

The V call is TRBV5-1, the J call TRBJ2-1; 9 positions match TRBD2. The CDR3 length is 16 residues. The V and J ends lost 1 base and 8 bases, in that order; junction bases with no gene match: 10. Germline loops: CDR1 SGHRS, CDR2 YFSETQ. CDR3 DNA sequence: TGCGCCAGCAGCTTGTCGTTAGCGGGAGAGAGTGATGAGCAGTTCTTC. Its translation: CASSLSLAGESDEQFF.

V is TRBV5-6 and J is TRBJ2-7; a weak D match, TRBD1 (5 bases). Trimming shortened V by 0 bases and J by 4 bases, and 11 bases separated the two germline ends. Per germline, CDR1 SGHDT and CDR2 YYEEEE. This CDR3 contains 14 residues. The CDR3 loop is CASSLGQRGYEQYF. The CDR3 coding sequence is TGTGCCAGCAGCTTGGGCCAAAGGGGTTACGAGCAGTACTTC.

This clone was detected a few times. The V gene is TRBV4-2, the J gene TRBJ2-3; 7 positions agree with TRBD1. V trimming: 1 base; J trimming: 5 bases; junction bases outside the gene matches: 6. Germline V CDR1 and CDR2: LGHNA, YNFKEQ. The CDR3 covers 15 residues. The DNA of the CDR3 is TGTGCCAGCAGCCAAGCCTGGACAGGAGAAGATACGCAGTATTTT. This translates into CASSQAWTGEDTQYF.

This clone was found once. The chain couples TRBV19 to TRBJ2-3; D ambiguous. The CDR3 length is 14 residues. With 7 bases removed from V and 1 base from J, the gap between germline ends came to 12 bases. Germline CDR1 LNHDA, CDR2 SQIVND (reference sequence). The CDR3 DNA sequence: TGTGCCAGTACCAACCGACGGGGCACAGATACGCAGTATTTT. Residues: CASTNRRGTDTQYF.

There are a few counts of this clone. The chain employs TRBV7-2 and TRBJ1-2; TRBD1 is a possible D gene (5 bases). The CDR3 spans 13 residues. Germline V gene sequence: CDR1 SGHTA, CDR2 FQGNSA. Between the trimmed V and J ends, which lost 4 bases and 7 bases, there was a span of 13 bases. The CDR3 spells CASSYSDRGGYTF. The CDR3 DNA reads as TGTGCCAGCAGCTATTCTGACAGAGGTGGCTACACCTTC.